A single sample gave rise to the 5 T cell receptor beta chains below, sequenced in a study of OX40 agonist ivuxolimab in advanced cancers. Clones were sequenced by immunoSEQ multiplex PCR, and TCRdb holds only the in-frame ones, with some missing. The data hold tens of thousands of clones, with around 80% observed a single time. Here the sequenced sample was CD4+ or CD8+ T cells sorted from blood, taken in a trial of the OX40 agonist ivuxolimab. The source of these receptors is an adult with an advanced solid tumor such as melanoma, head and neck, liver or kidney cancer.

V usage is TRBV15 and J usage is TRBJ2-1; 10 nucleotides line up with TRBD2. The CDR3 has 15 amino acids. Losses at the gene ends were 5 bases for V and 7 bases for J; bases not matched to a gene: 8. Germline loops: CDR1 LNHNV, CDR2 YYDKDF (reference sequence). The CDR3 reads CATSSASGSVNEQFF. The CDR3 nucleotides are TGTGCCACCAGCTCGGCTAGCGGGAGTGTAAATGAGCAGTTCTTC.

The V call is TRBV15, the J call TRBJ2-3; 7 nucleotides line up with TRBD2. The CDR3 has 13 amino acids. Trimming at V came to 4 bases and at J to 4 bases, leaving 2 bases not matched to a gene. CDR1 is LNHNV and CDR2 is YYDKDF in the germline V gene (reference sequence). Written as DNA, the CDR3 is TGTGCCACCAGCAAGGGGAGGGCAGATACGCAGTATTTT. This codes for CATSKGRADTQYF.

The J gene is TRBJ2-5, the V gene TRBV11-1, with D perhaps matching TRBD1 (6 bases). Per germline, CDR1 SGHAT and CDR2 FQDESV (reference sequence). The CDR3 has 13 amino acids. Trimming stripped 3 bases from V and 2 bases from J, with 7 bases between. The CDR3 protein is CASSLDRQETQYF. As DNA, the CDR3 is TGTGCCAGCAGCTTGGACAGACAAGAGACCCAGTACTTC.

The chain is built from TRBV7-8 and TRBJ2-7, with a possible D match to TRBD1 (6 bases). This CDR3 spans 15 amino acids. Germline V gene lookup returns CDR1 SGHVS and CDR2 FQNEAQ. V dropped 5 bases and J dropped 2 bases, with 16 bases sitting between them. CDR3 protein: CASSTGTGPTYEQYF. The CDR3 DNA follows: TGTGCCAGCAGCACAGGGACGGGCCCCACCTACGAGCAGTACTTC. Full variable domain (missing parts from reference TRBV7-8 and TRBJ2-7): GAGVSQSPRYKVAKRGQDVALRCDPISGHVSLFWYQQALGQGPEFLTYFQNEAQLDKSGLPSDRFFAERPEGSVSTLKIQRTQQEDSAVYLCASSTGTGPTYEQYFGPGTRLTVT.

The rearrangement uses TRBV7-2 and TRBJ1-2; D possibly corresponds to TRBD1 (6 bases). The CDR3 consists of 14 residues. Germline V lookup: CDR1 SGHTA, CDR2 FQGNSA. V lost 1 base and J 8 bases, leaving 14 bases between the germline ends. The CDR3 protein is CASSLVRQGSGYTF. The CDR3 DNA sequence: TGTGCCAGCAGCTTAGTAAGGCAGGGGAGCGGCTACACCTTC.